The next 27 T cell receptor beta chains were all read from a single sample in a study of blood T cell repertoires in COVID-19. Profiled with immunoSEQ multiplex PCR; TCRdb holds only in-frame clones, not every one. The profile covers roughly 330,000 clones, with over 75% appearing a single time and roughly 5% taken by the ten largest. The sample consisted of PBMCs or T cells enriched from blood (not recorded which). All receptors derive from a woman in her twenties or thirties who had recovered from COVID-19.

The CDR3 DNA follows: TGTGCCAGCAGCTTAGATAGGGAGGGTCTCAACGAGCAGTACTTC. This sequence encodes CASSLDREGLNEQYF. This chain uses TRBV11-2 with TRBJ2-7, with TRBD2 identical over 7 bases. This CDR3 spans 15 amino acids. The J segment lost 5 bases and the V segment lost 0 bases, leaving 7 bases of the junction unmatched. In germline, CDR1 is SGHAT, CDR2 FQNNGV.

This clone appeared a single time. CDR3 amino acids: CASSVGRTSGGLSYNEQFF. CDR3 nucleotides: TGTGCCAGCAGCGTAGGTAGGACTAGCGGGGGCCTCTCCTACAATGAGCAGTTCTTC. The rearrangement uses TRBV9 and TRBJ2-1; 13 bases are a match to TRBD2. In germline, CDR1 is SGDLS, CDR2 YYNGEE. The CDR3 spans 19 residues. V lost 0 bases to trimming and J lost 0 bases; unmatched junction nucleotides: 6.

The rearrangement uses TRBV19 and TRBJ1-1; D not resolved. The CDR3 is 14 amino acids. The V gene's germline CDR1 is LNHDA and CDR2 SQIVND (reference sequence). Trimming took 6 bases from V and 3 from J, leaving 14 bases between them. CDR3 amino acids: CASSRARRDTEAFF. CDR3 in DNA: TGTGCCAGTAGCCGAGCCCGGCGGGACACTGAAGCTTTCTTT. Full variable domain (rest looked up from reference TRBV19 and TRBJ1-1): DGGITQSPKYLFRKEGQNVTLSCEQNLNHDAMYWYRQDPGQGLRLIYYSQIVNDFQKGDIAEGYSVSREKKESFPLTVTSAQKNPTAFYLCASSRARRDTEAFFGQGTRLTVV.

The chain couples TRBV6-5 to TRBJ2-7; D gene ambiguous. The CDR3 covers 14 residues. CDR1 is MNHEY and CDR2 is SVGAGI in the germline V gene. V lost 4 bases and J 0 bases, leaving 10 bases between the germline ends. The CDR3 loop reads CASSSQAVSYEQYF. The CDR3 DNA is TGTGCCAGCAGTTCCCAGGCCGTCTCCTACGAGCAGTACTTC.

The J gene is TRBJ1-2, the V gene TRBV2; 7 bases fit TRBD1. In germline, CDR1 is SNHLY, CDR2 FYNNEI. Germline trimming cut 6 bases from V and 5 bases from J; bases unmatched to any gene: 0. The CDR3 has 11 amino acids. The CDR3 DNA reads as TGTGCCAGCAGGGGACAGTATGGCTACACCTTC. Protein: CASRGQYGYTF.

The V call is TRBV9, the J call TRBJ2-2, with 10 bases that match TRBD2. V was pared by 3 bases and J by 1 base, with 9 bases of the junction left unmatched. This CDR3 comprises 18 residues. The germline V gene has CDR1 SGDLS and CDR2 YYNGEE. The CDR3 DNA is TGTGCCAGCAGCGCCCGTCCCAGACTAGCGGGGAACACCGGGGAGCTGTTTTTT. This translates into CASSARPRLAGNTGELFF. Using reference TRBV9 and TRBJ2-2 for the parts outside the CDR3, the full variable domain is DSGVTQTPKHLITATGQRVTLRCSPRSGDLSVYWYQQSLDQGLQFLIQYYNGEERAKGNILERFSAQQFPDLHSELNLSSLELGDSALYFCASSARPRLAGNTGELFFGEGSRLTVL.

This clone was observed a single time. The chain has TRBV15 and TRBJ2-4; a weak D match, TRBD2 (5 bases). CDR3 length: 15 residues. Per the germline V gene, CDR1 is LNHNV and CDR2 is YYDKDF (reference sequence). V was cut by 1 base and J by 1 base, with 8 bases left in between. The CDR3 DNA reads TGTGCCACCAGCAGAGCGGGGTCTGCCAAAAACATTCAGTACTTC. Protein: CATSRAGSAKNIQYF. Complete variable domain (other parts from reference TRBV15 and TRBJ2-4): DAMVIQNPRYQVTQFGKPVTLSCSQTLNHNVMYWYQQKSSQAPKLLFHYYDKDFNNEADTPDNFQSRRPNTSFCFLDIRSPGLGDTAMYLCATSRAGSAKNIQYFGAGTRLSVL.

V gene TRBV5-1 combines with J gene TRBJ2-3; 13 bases line up with TRBD2. The trim removed 4 bases at V and 3 bases at J, leaving 5 bases unmatched. The CDR3 is 16 amino acids. Germline CDR1 SGHRS, CDR2 YFSETQ. The CDR3: CASSPLLAGGTDTQYF. Written as DNA, the CDR3 is TGCGCCAGCAGCCCCTTACTAGCGGGGGGGACAGATACGCAGTATTTT.

The chain employs TRBV6-2 or TRBV6-3 and TRBJ1-6, with D hard to call. Trimming took 4 bases from V and 7 from J, leaving 8 bases between them. The CDR3 totals 13 residues. Germline loops: CDR1 MNHEY, CDR2 SVGEGT. The CDR3 region has the DNA TGTGCCAGCAGTTTTTACATGAATTCACCCCTCCACTTT. As protein: CASSFYMNSPLHF.

A few counts support this clone. The V gene is TRBV5-6, the J gene TRBJ1-4; 7 bases agree with TRBD1. The V and J ends lost 4 bases and 5 bases, in that order; junction bases with no gene match: 2. Germline values: CDR1 SGHDT, CDR2 YYEEEE. The CDR3 is 13 residues long. CDR3 sequence: CASSKDRNEKLFF. The CDR3 coding sequence is TGTGCCAGCAGCAAGGACAGGAATGAAAAACTGTTTTTT. The entire variable domain, with the rest obtained from reference TRBV5-6 and TRBJ1-4, is as follows: DAGVTQSPTHLIKTRGQQVTLRCSPKSGHDTVSWYQQALGQGPQFIFQYYEEEERQRGNFPDRFSGHQFPNYSSELNVNALLLGDSALYLCASSKDRNEKLFFGSGTQLSVL.

The gene calls are TRBV6-5 and TRBJ1-3; D is unresolved. The V end was cut by 6 bases, the J end by 0 bases, with 9 bases between. Germline V CDR1 and CDR2: MNHEY, SVGAGI. The CDR3 spans 14 residues. Written as DNA, the CDR3 is TGTGCCAGCAGGCTGAGGGACTCTGGAAACACCATATATTTT. The encoded protein is CASRLRDSGNTIYF.

This clone was counted only a few times. This chain uses TRBV19 with TRBJ2-7; tentative D call: TRBD1 (6 bases). The germline V gene encodes CDR1 LNHDA and CDR2 SQIVND (reference sequence). The CDR3 has 14 residues. The V gene lost 3 bases and the J gene lost 2 bases, with 11 bases spanning the gap. The CDR3 reads CASSMSGEPYEQYF. As DNA, the CDR3 is TGTGCCAGTAGTATGTCAGGGGAACCCTACGAGCAGTACTTC. Full variable domain (outside the CDR3, taken from reference TRBV19 and TRBJ2-7): DGGITQSPKYLFRKEGQNVTLSCEQNLNHDAMYWYRQDPGQGLRLIYYSQIVNDFQKGDIAEGYSVSREKKESFPLTVTSAQKNPTAFYLCASSMSGEPYEQYFGPGTRLTVT.

The chain employs TRBV27 and TRBJ1-1; TRBD1 is a possible D gene (5 bases). The CDR3 length is 16 residues. CDR1 is MNHEY and CDR2 is SMNVEV in the germline V gene (reference sequence). Trimming left V 5 bases short and J 4 bases short, with 20 bases between. For the CDR3, the DNA is TGTGCCAGCAGTCTAAGTTTTGGGGGAGGGGCCACTGAAGCTTTCTTT. It is translated as CASSLSFGGGATEAFF.

The genes are TRBV9 and TRBJ2-7, with D perhaps TRBD2 (5 bases). The CDR3 spans 13 residues. Germline V gene sequence: CDR1 SGDLS, CDR2 YYNGEE. The V end was cut by 4 bases, the J end by 7 bases, with 15 bases between. CDR3 nucleotides: TGTGCCAGCAGCACCGACGGGGTGGGGGAGCAGTACTTC. It codes for CASSTDGVGEQYF.

This chain connects TRBV6-5 to TRBJ1-6; TRBD1 matches 7 bases. V lost 6 bases to trimming and J lost 5 bases; unmatched junction nucleotides: 7. The CDR3 is made up of 15 amino acids. Looked up from germline, CDR1 is MNHEY and CDR2 is SVGAGI. CDR3 sequence (DNA): TGTGCCAGCAGGAGGACAGGAAACAATAATTCACCCCTCCACTTT. Its protein is CASRRTGNNNSPLHF.

This chain uses TRBV18 with TRBJ1-6; 7 positions match TRBD1. CDR3 size: 15 residues. V was clipped by 2 bases and J by 2 bases; unmatched bases: 0. Looked up from germline, CDR1 is KGHSH and CDR2 is LQKENI. The CDR3 nucleotides are TGTGCCAGCTCACCAGACAGGGCCTATAATTCACCCCTCCACTTT. Residues: CASSPDRAYNSPLHF.

The rearrangement joins TRBV3-1 (or the pseudogene TRBV3-2) to TRBJ2-5, with 11 bases lining up with TRBD2. CDR1 is LGHDT and CDR2 is YNNKEL in the germline V gene (reference sequence). This CDR3 region has 17 residues. J gave up 6 bases and V 4 bases, and 13 bases lay outside the gene matches. This CDR3 reads CASSLWRIAGGAKTQYF. The CDR3 DNA is TGTGCCAGCAGCCTCTGGAGGATAGCGGGGGGGGCGAAGACCCAGTACTTC.

This clone showed up just once. J is TRBJ1-1 and V is TRBV2; no definite D call. Trimming stripped 3 bases from V and 1 base from J, with 6 bases between. This CDR3 is 13 amino acids long. Per the germline V gene, CDR1 is SNHLY and CDR2 is FYNNEI. CDR3 sequence: CASSEGRNTEAFF. CDR3 nucleotide sequence: TGTGCCAGCAGTGAGGGGAGGAACACTGAAGCTTTCTTT.

The V and J genes are TRBV12-3 or TRBV12-4 and TRBJ1-1; D is possibly TRBD1 (6 bases). The CDR3 consists of 12 residues. Between the trimmed V and J ends, which lost 8 bases and 9 bases, there was a span of 16 bases. DNA of the CDR3: TGTGCCAGCGGGACATCAGGTTTACAAGCTTTCTTT. It encodes CASGTSGLQAFF.

This clone was recorded a few times. The chain links TRBV24-1 to TRBJ1-4, with D maybe TRBD1 (6 bases). Trimming shortened V by 4 bases and J by 4 bases, and 12 bases separated the two germline ends. Looked up from germline, CDR1 is KGHDR and CDR2 is SFDVKD. The CDR3 consists of 15 residues. The CDR3 sequence: CATSDQQGSNEKLFF. CDR3 sequence (DNA): TGTGCCACCAGTGACCAACAGGGTAGTAATGAAAAACTGTTTTTT.

The chain joins TRBV5-1 to TRBJ1-1, with D possibly TRBD1 on 5 matching bases. V dropped 4 bases and J dropped 0 bases, with 19 bases sitting between them. Germline CDR1 is SGHRS and CDR2 is YFSETQ. The CDR3 runs to 17 residues. CDR3 region: CASSPVGLQLMNTEAFF. The CDR3 DNA reads TGCGCCAGCAGCCCCGTGGGACTGCAACTCATGAACACTGAAGCTTTCTTT.

The chain carries TRBV19 and TRBJ1-5; 10 bases are shared with TRBD1. The junction had 8 bases not matched to a gene; V was cut back by 4 bases and J by 2 bases. CDR3 length equals 17 residues. Looked up from germline, CDR1 is LNHDA and CDR2 is SQIVND (reference sequence). CDR3 in amino acids: CASSTNTGTGGNQPQHF. The CDR3 DNA reads as TGTGCCAGTAGTACAAATACCGGGACAGGGGGCAATCAGCCCCAGCATTTT.

The chain combines TRBV6-5 with TRBJ1-6; perhaps TRBD1 as D (6 bases). There are 14 residues in the CDR3. Germline assignment: CDR1 MNHEY and CDR2 SVGAGI. The ends were cut back, 6 bases at V and 8 bases at J, with 14 bases in the middle. The CDR3 bases are TGTGCCAGCAGCGACAGGTTTTCTTATTCACCCCTCCACTTT. Amino acids: CASSDRFSYSPLHF.

With regard to this clone: One end of the junction varies from germline; a read error may be responsible. The J gene is TRBJ2-5, the V gene TRBV7-7; 7 nucleotides align to TRBD2. Germline values: CDR1 SSHAT, CDR2 FNYEAQ (reference sequence). The CDR3 is made up of 14 amino acids. The CDR3 coding sequence is TGTGCTAGCAGCCGGGACTATAACCAAGAGACCCAGTACTTC. Protein sequence: CASSRDYNQETQYF.

The chain carries TRBV14 and TRBJ1-2; 7 bases are a match to TRBD1. The germline V gene encodes CDR1 SGHDN and CDR2 FVKESK. V lost 4 bases, J lost 7 bases, and 12 bases stayed unmatched. CDR3 length: 15 amino acids. The CDR3 protein is CASSPHATGVGGYTF. The CDR3 DNA reads as TGTGCCAGCAGCCCCCATGCTACAGGGGTTGGTGGCTACACCTTC.

This clone came up a few times. The V and J genes are TRBV7-2 and TRBJ2-6; no definite D call. Germline CDR1 reads SGHTA; CDR2 reads FQGNSA. This CDR3 is 17 amino acids long. Trimming removed 2 bases at V and 0 bases at J, with 11 bases between. CDR3 nucleotides: TGTGCCAGCAGCTTATACTCCGTTGCCTCTGGGGCCAACGTCCTGACTTTC. Encoded protein: CASSLYSVASGANVLTF.

This rearrangement joins TRBV6-5 to TRBJ1-5, with 9 bases fitting TRBD1. Germline-derived CDR1 and CDR2 are MNHEY and SVGAGI. The CDR3 has 15 amino acids. Trimming took 6 bases from V and 5 from J; bases not matched to a gene: 8. The DNA of the CDR3 is TGTGCCAGCAGACCTAGGACAGGGGATTATCAGCCCCAGCATTTT. As protein: CASRPRTGDYQPQHF.